This T cell receptor (beta chain) was identified during a study of T-cell reconstitution after alpha-beta-depleted transplantation in children. This clonotype has more than one count but fewer than ten. Its antigen remains unidentified. TCRbeta library construction was performed incorporating unique molecular identifiers. TCRdb ran MiXCR on the PCR reads and lists one entry per CDR3 protein. Of some 600,000 distinct CDR3 sequences listed, over 10% are singletons. The V end lost 4 bases, the J end lost 4 bases, and 16 bases lay between the germline ends. This CDR3 has 15 residues. Looked up from germline, CDR1 is MDHEN and CDR2 is SYDVKM. Study outcomes and limitations: At the one-year point after transplant, T-cell counts and TCRbeta diversity were found to come mostly from T cells that had been newly produced. Several hundred expanded graft clones reportedly supplied alpha-beta T cells about two months after transplant.

The chain links TRBV28 to TRBJ1-2; the D is unclear. Material: PBMCs, mostly from graft donor cells, obtained 360 days after TCRalphabeta/CD19-depleted stem cell transplant. The clonotype was recovered from a male patient between 5 and 17 years old who had a stem cell transplant for acute myeloid leukemia, so the T cells may come from the graft donor. The CDR3 region has the DNA TGTGCCAGCAGTTCGGGTGATGGACGGGTCTATGGCTACACCTTC. It yields the protein CASSSGDGRVYGYTF.